These T cell receptor beta chains were read from a single sample in a study of identical twins. One entry per CDR3 protein results from TCRdb running MiXCR on the 5' RACE reads. The profile shows 300,000 or so distinct CDR3 sequences, 7.5% to 9.5% of them singletons. The same sample was also studied in work on yellow fever vaccine responses in identical twins.

Source material: CD8+ T cells sorted from blood. Every receptor here comes from a woman between 18 and 29 years old in good health. CDR3s leave out the opening cysteine and the closing phenylalanine or tryptophan. Fields, in order: CDR3 protein, V gene.

CDR3 protein: SVRAESSYEQY
V gene: TRBV29-1

CDR3 protein: ASSQGTSPQETQY
V gene: TRBV4-3

CDR3 protein: SVDFAGGDSYEQY
V gene: TRBV29-1

CDR3 protein: ASSLEGGRDYYEQY
V gene: TRBV7-9

CDR3 protein: ASSVGTWLDEQF
V gene: TRBV9

CDR3 protein: SVRRPGQPTYEQY
V gene: TRBV29-1

CDR3 protein: ASTPGLAGEAYEQY
V gene: TRBV6-2/TRBV6-3

CDR3 protein: ASSDAGVETQY
V gene: TRBV5-1

CDR3 protein: ASSLEENNEQF
V gene: TRBV7-8

CDR3 protein: AISESSTYEQY
V gene: TRBV10-3